Each of the 28 T cell receptor beta chains below was sequenced from the same sample in a study of control samples from healthy donors and cancer patients. Assay used: immunoSEQ multiplex PCR; TCRdb lists only in-frame clones, some missing. The repertoire holds about 140,000 clones, with roughly nine tenths as singletons. What was sequenced was blood. The receptors shown here come from a woman in her twenties or thirties in good health.

This chain links TRBV27 with TRBJ1-6; the D is unclear. Germline lookup yields CDR1 MNHEY and CDR2 SMNVEV (reference sequence). The CDR3 covers 12 residues. V lost 6 bases, J lost 7 bases, and 7 bases lay in between. CDR3 in amino acids: CASRGLNSPLHF. Written as DNA, the CDR3 is TGTGCCAGCAGGGGGTTGAATTCACCCCTCCACTTT.

This chain uses TRBV11-2 with TRBJ2-1; TRBD2 matches 8 bases. CDR1 and CDR2 from the germline V gene are SGHAT and FQNNGV. The V segment lost 5 bases and the J segment 4 bases; nucleotides outside the gene matches: 10. The CDR3 is made up of 16 amino acids. This chain's CDR3 is CASSLNRLALYNEQFF. The CDR3 DNA follows: TGTGCCAGCAGCCTCAACCGACTAGCGCTATACAATGAGCAGTTCTTC.

As DNA, the CDR3 is TGTGCCAGCACCGACCGGGACAATGAGCAGTTCTTC. It is translated as CASTDRDNEQFF. The gene calls are TRBV5-4 and TRBJ2-1; D remains unclear. This CDR3 comprises 12 residues. The germline V and J ends were trimmed by 6 bases and 5 bases, with 9 bases remaining between them. Per the germline V gene, CDR1 is SGHNT and CDR2 is YYREEE (reference sequence).

The gene calls are TRBV28 and TRBJ1-4; D is ambiguous. Germline CDR1 and CDR2: MDHEN and SYDVKM. The CDR3 consists of 12 residues. V was shortened by 8 bases and J by 8 bases, with 12 bases between the two germline ends. DNA for the CDR3: TGTGCCAGCTCCGAAAGCGGGGAAAAACTGTTTTTT. Translating gives CASSESGEKLFF.

The chain recombines TRBV3-1 (or the pseudogene TRBV3-2) with TRBJ2-2, with D possibly matching TRBD2 (5 bases). The CDR3 length is 15 residues. Trimming shortened V by 1 base and J by 5 bases, and 11 bases separated the two germline ends. Germline V CDR1 and CDR2: LGHDT, YNNKEL (reference sequence). CDR3 nucleotide sequence: TGTGCCAGCAGCCAAGCCGTCGGGAAAACCGGGGAGCTGTTTTTT. This translates into CASSQAVGKTGELFF.

The CDR3 loop is CASSGPAGNTEAFF. The CDR3, as DNA: TGTGCCAGCAGTGGGCCCGCGGGGAACACTGAAGCTTTCTTT. The V and J genes are TRBV25-1 and TRBJ1-1; D not certain. The CDR3 runs to 14 residues. Trimming stripped 4 bases from V and 1 base from J, with 10 bases between. CDR1 and CDR2 from the germline V gene are MGHDK and SYGVNS.

The CDR3, as DNA: TGTGCCAGCAGCCCAGGGACAGTGCTATACTATGGCTACACCTTC. Its translation is CASSPGTVLYYGYTF. The chain couples TRBV5-4 to TRBJ1-2; 7 bases line up with TRBD1. The CDR3 runs to 15 residues. Germline assignment: CDR1 SGHNT and CDR2 YYREEE (reference sequence). V lost 4 bases to trimming and J lost 3 bases; unmatched junction nucleotides: 9.

The chain joins TRBV29-1 to TRBJ1-1; 7 bases agree with TRBD1. This CDR3 has 13 amino acids. V was clipped by 5 bases and J by 4 bases; unmatched bases: 7. Germline V lookup: CDR1 SQVTM, CDR2 ANQGSEA. The chain's CDR3 is CSVRAGGGTEAFF. In nucleotides, the CDR3 is TGCAGCGTTAGGGCAGGGGGTGGCACTGAAGCTTTCTTT.

This clone has a handful of counts. This specimen includes other DNA sequences encoding the same CDR3. This chain connects TRBV18 to TRBJ2-7, with a possible D match to TRBD1 (6 bases). Trimming left V 2 bases short and J 2 bases short, with 7 bases between. The CDR3 contains 13 residues. Germline loops: CDR1 KGHSH, CDR2 LQKENI. CDR3 region: CASSPGQPYEQYF. The CDR3 bases are TGTGCCAGCTCACCAGGACAGCCCTACGAGCAGTACTTC.

The V and J genes are TRBV5-4 and TRBJ2-2; 9 bases fit TRBD1. Trimming took 4 bases from V and 4 from J; bases not matched to a gene: 8. The length of the CDR3 is 16 residues. The germline V gene encodes CDR1 SGHNT and CDR2 YYREEE (reference sequence). In nucleotides, the CDR3 is TGTGCCAGCAGCCCTAAACAGGGGGCGGGCACCGGGGAGCTGTTTTTT. It specifies CASSPKQGAGTGELFF.

The J gene is TRBJ2-5, the V gene TRBV2; the match to TRBD1 covers 7 bases. The CDR3 runs 15 residues. With 2 bases clipped from V and 5 bases from J, the junction kept 8 bases outside the gene matches. Per germline, CDR1 SNHLY and CDR2 FYNNEI. DNA of the CDR3: TGTGCCAGCAGTGAACGGGCAGGGGGTAGTGAGACCCAGTACTTC. As protein: CASSERAGGSETQYF.

This clone was seen a few times. This chain links TRBV10-3 with TRBJ2-1; 9 nucleotides agree with TRBD1. Germline V gene data show CDR1 as ENHRY and CDR2 as SYGVKD. This CDR3 comprises 13 residues. V lost 9 bases to trimming and J lost 8 bases; unmatched junction nucleotides: 8. The DNA of the CDR3 is TGTGCCATAGGGACAGGGTCCATGGATGAGCAGTTCTTC. The encoded protein is CAIGTGSMDEQFF.

J is TRBJ1-1 and V is TRBV19; D is perhaps TRBD1 (5 bases). The CDR3 sequence is 15 residues long. Trimming left V 3 bases short and J 2 bases short, with 13 bases between. Germline V gene sequence: CDR1 LNHDA, CDR2 SQIVND (reference sequence). This chain's CDR3 is CASSIGPGLNTEAFF. The DNA of the CDR3 is TGTGCCAGTAGTATTGGGCCGGGACTCAACACTGAAGCTTTCTTT.

In this sample, this clone turned up a few times. V usage is TRBV5-1 and J usage is TRBJ1-3, with D perhaps TRBD1 (5 bases). The CDR3 runs 14 residues. The V end was cut by 0 bases, the J end by 2 bases, with 6 bases between. The V gene's germline CDR1 is SGHRS and CDR2 YFSETQ. CDR3 amino acids: CASSLVGAGNTIYF. The CDR3 bases are TGCGCCAGCAGCTTGGTAGGGGCTGGAAACACCATATATTTT.

The gene calls are TRBV5-6 and TRBJ2-7, with D possibly called TRBD1 or TRBD2 (5 bases each). The CDR3 covers 14 residues. The germline V gene encodes CDR1 SGHDT and CDR2 YYEEEE. Trimming stripped 7 bases from V and 4 bases from J, with 18 bases between. CDR3 sequence (DNA): TGTGCCAGCGCCGACTTCCGGGGCCGATACGAGCAGTACTTC. As protein: CASADFRGRYEQYF.

The chain recombines TRBV6-1 with TRBJ1-4; D not certain. Trimming took off 2 bases at V and 5 bases at J, with 9 bases between the two ends. Per the germline V gene, CDR1 is MNHNS and CDR2 is SASEGT. The CDR3 runs to 14 residues. This chain's CDR3 is CASSEFRGNEKLFF. The CDR3 region has the DNA TGTGCCAGCAGTGAATTTAGAGGGAATGAAAAACTGTTTTTT.

The V and J genes are TRBV5-1 and TRBJ2-2; 12 bases agree with TRBD2. The CDR3 consists of 15 residues. V lost 3 bases, J lost 8 bases, and 5 bases stayed unmatched. Germline assignment: CDR1 SGHRS and CDR2 YFSETQ. The CDR3 sequence is CASSSRLAGEGELFF. DNA of the CDR3: TGCGCCAGCAGCTCAAGACTAGCGGGAGAAGGGGAGCTGTTTTTT.

This sequence joins TRBV28 and TRBJ1-2, with unresolved D. The V end was cut by 3 bases, the J end by 3 bases, with 11 bases between. The CDR3 totals 14 residues. Per the germline V gene, CDR1 is MDHEN and CDR2 is SYDVKM. The CDR3 nucleotides are TGTGCCAGCAGTTTGATGGTCGTGGACTATGGCTACACCTTC. This sequence encodes CASSLMVVDYGYTF.

In nucleotides, the CDR3 is TGTGCCAGCAGCTTGACAGATACGCAGTATTTT. Its translation is CASSLTDTQYF. The chain employs TRBV5-6 and TRBJ2-3, with no clear D. Germline values: CDR1 SGHDT, CDR2 YYEEEE. The CDR3 totals 11 residues. V was pared by 1 base and J by 3 bases, with 0 bases between.

This sequence joins TRBV3-1 (or the pseudogene TRBV3-2) and TRBJ2-1; 11 bases align to TRBD2. The CDR3 runs to 17 residues. V lost 6 bases, J lost 4 bases, and 11 bases stayed unmatched. Per the germline V gene, CDR1 is LGHDT and CDR2 is YNNKEL (reference sequence). CDR3 sequence: CASSGGGTSGLYNEQFF. The CDR3, as DNA: TGTGCCAGCAGTGGGGGGGGGACTAGCGGCTTGTACAATGAGCAGTTCTTC.

V and J are TRBV6-4 and TRBJ2-1, with D maybe TRBD1 (6 bases). CDR3 length: 15 residues. The V and J ends lost 10 bases and 0 bases respectively, with 16 bases between them. Germline CDR1 reads MRHNA; CDR2 reads SNTAGT. The DNA of the CDR3 is TGTGCCACCCAACTCCGGGACACCTCCTACAATGAGCAGTTCTTC. It is translated as CATQLRDTSYNEQFF.

The chain couples TRBV3-1 (or the pseudogene TRBV3-2) to TRBJ2-1, with a weak D call TRBD2 (5 bases). V was pared by 0 bases and J by 12 bases, with 21 bases between. This CDR3 is built from 16 residues. The V gene's germline CDR1 is LGHDT and CDR2 YNNKEL (reference sequence). For the CDR3, the DNA is TGTGCCAGCAGCCAAGATTTGGGCCTGGAGGACCCCAGGCAGTTCTTC. This gives the protein CASSQDLGLEDPRQFF.

The chain couples TRBV7-9 to TRBJ2-5; 7 bases align to TRBD1. Trimming cost V 5 bases and J 5 bases; bases outside gene matches: 8. There are 14 residues in the CDR3. Germline CDR1 SEHNR, CDR2 FQNEAQ (reference sequence). CDR3 sequence reads: CASSLDRVGETQYF. The CDR3 nucleotides are TGTGCCAGCAGCCTAGACAGGGTAGGGGAGACCCAGTACTTC.

V and J are TRBV7-8 and TRBJ1-6; D call uncertain. The ends were cut back, 1 base at V and 6 bases at J, with 4 bases in the middle. This CDR3 region has 13 residues. CDR1 is SGHVS, CDR2 FQNEAQ, per germline. The CDR3 DNA is TGTGCCAGCAGCTTAGGGCGTAATTCACCCCTCCACTTT. It codes for CASSLGRNSPLHF.

V gene TRBV2 combines with J gene TRBJ2-3; 9 nucleotides agree with TRBD1. The germline CDR1 and CDR2 sequences are SNHLY and FYNNEI. The CDR3 has 15 amino acids. J lost 0 bases, V lost 10 bases, and 8 bases had no gene match. CDR3 bases: TGTGCCACCACGGGACAGGGACTAAGCACAGATACGCAGTATTTT. It yields the protein CATTGQGLSTDTQYF.

The rearrangement uses TRBV7-3 and TRBJ1-1; 10 bases map to TRBD1. This CDR3 contains 15 residues. Trimming at V came to 6 bases and at J to 5 bases, leaving 9 bases not matched to a gene. The germline gives CDR1 SGHTA, CDR2 FQGTGA. CDR3 in amino acids: CASSPQDRGLTEAFF. As DNA, the CDR3 is TGTGCCAGCAGTCCCCAAGACAGGGGGCTTACTGAAGCTTTCTTT.

This CDR3 reads CASSSGTTYQYF. CDR3 DNA: TGTGCCAGCAGTTCCGGGACTACCTATCAGTACTTC. The rearrangement joins TRBV7-2 to TRBJ2-7, with 7 bases that match TRBD2. Germline loops: CDR1 SGHTA, CDR2 FQGNSA. With 6 bases clipped from V and 10 bases from J, the junction kept 9 bases outside the gene matches. CDR3 length equals 12 residues.

V and J are TRBV7-9 and TRBJ1-2, with unresolved D. The V end was cut by 1 base, the J end by 3 bases, with 12 bases between. Germline V gene lookup returns CDR1 SEHNR and CDR2 FQNEAQ (reference sequence). The CDR3 has 15 residues. The CDR3 sequence is CASSLGSWGDYGYTF. DNA of the CDR3: TGTGCCAGCAGCTTAGGCTCCTGGGGAGACTATGGCTACACCTTC.